The clone carrying this T cell receptor beta chain was picked up a small number of times. When the RNA was reverse transcribed, random hexamers were used with an input of roughly 0.45 to 1 ug. It was immunoSEQ multiplex PCR that amplified TCR beta CDR3 across 54 Vbeta and 13 Jbeta. TCRdb fed the immunoSEQ multiplex PCR reads into MiXCR, producing one record per CDR3 protein. The table has fewer than 300,000 distinct CDR3 sequences, approximately 84% seen once. TEMRA cells were FACS-enriched, while CD8+ and CD4+ T cells were negatively isolated. V dropped 0 bases and J dropped 0; count of bases not matched to a gene: 1. The CDR3 has 15 residues. CDR1 LNHDA and CDR2 SQIVND come from the germline V gene (reference sequence). The data belong to a study of CD8 T cells in Susac syndrome.

This sequence originates from a human donor with multiple sclerosis. Sequenced material: CD8+ T cells from PBMCs. The rearrangement uses TRBV19 and TRBJ2-7; 8 positions match TRBD2. In DNA form, the CDR3 reads TGTGCCAGTAGTATAGACCGGGAGGGCTCCTACGAGCAGTACTTC. Translating gives CASSIDREGSYEQYF.